This TCR beta chain derives from a study of blood T cells in healthy people across ages. Looked up from germline, CDR1 is DFQATT and CDR2 is SNEGSKA (reference sequence). The CDR3 loop spans 15 amino acids. Trimming left V 4 bases short and J 0 bases short, with 14 bases between. Primers used in a second PCR of about 6 to 12 cycles were a sample-barcoded 5' primer and a J-beta primer mix. TCRdb used MiXCR to reprocess the 5' RACE reads, holding one entry per CDR3 protein. The sample includes around 1.7 million distinct CDR3 sequences, about 28% of them seen just once. V gene TRBV20-1 combines with J gene TRBJ2-3; no clear D. Sequenced material: blood. This TCR was recovered from a woman aged 30 to 39 in good health. The CDR3 bases are TGCAGTGCTAACCCGACAAATCCTAGCACAGATACGCAGTATTTT. It codes for CSANPTNPSTDTQYF.